The rows below give T cell receptor beta chains drawn from one sample of a study of control samples from healthy donors and cancer patients. TCRdb keeps only in-frame clones here, not all; method: immunoSEQ multiplex PCR. The sample shows some 220,000 clones, 85% to 95% of them seen only once. The sample consisted of blood. These receptors were taken from a man aged 45-60 years in good health. The CDR3 runs from the conserved cysteine through the conserved F or W. Each record gives: CDR3 length, V gene, D gene, J gene, clone size, CDR3 protein, CDR3 DNA. The D gene is left open where the match is weak. Clone size, where shown, is once, few, many, or a class for clones that have expanded.

>14|TRBV27|.|TRBJ2-2|.
CASSFSGNTGELFF
TGTGCCAGCAGTTTTTCCGGGAACACCGGGGAGCTGTTTTTT
>18|TRBV6-4|.|TRBJ1-1|.
CASSDSEGRGSMNTEAFF
TGTGCCAGCAGTGACTCGGAGGGCAGGGGAAGTATGAACACTGAAGCTTTCTTT
>13|TRBV5-1|.|TRBJ1-4|.
CASSSSRVEKLFF
TGCGCCAGCAGCTCGTCCAGGGTTGAAAAACTGTTTTTT
>14|TRBV25-1|TRBD1|TRBJ2-2|.
CASRQGDGTGELFF
TGTGCCAGCAGACAGGGGGATGGCACCGGGGAGCTGTTTTTT
>15|TRBV7-2|TRBD1|TRBJ1-5|.
CASSSQGYSNQPQHF
TGTGCCAGCAGCTCACAGGGGTATAGCAATCAGCCCCAGCATTTT
>13|TRBV2|.|TRBJ2-4|.
CASSIRTENIQYF
TGTGCCAGCAGTATTAGGACAGAAAACATTCAGTACTTC
>12|TRBV5-1|.|TRBJ2-1|.
CASSWGPNEQFF
TGCGCCAGCAGCTGGGGGCCGAATGAGCAGTTCTTC
>16|TRBV18|TRBD1|TRBJ1-6|.
CASSPRQGDYDSPLHF
TGTGCCAGCTCACCGCGACAGGGTGATTATGATTCACCCCTCCACTTT
>16|TRBV11-2|TRBD1|TRBJ1-5|.
CASSPSGKGGTQPQHF
TGTGCCAGCAGCCCATCAGGGAAAGGGGGCACTCAGCCCCAGCATTTT
>16|TRBV5-1|.|TRBJ2-2|.
CASSLWSGTNTGELFF
TGCGCCAGCAGCTTGTGGTCTGGGACGAACACCGGGGAGCTGTTTTTT
>19|TRBV19|TRBD2|TRBJ2-4|.
CASSNLLAGGPGAKNIQYF
TGTGCCAGTAGTAATCTACTAGCGGGGGGGCCGGGGGCCAAAAACATTCAGTACTTC
>16|TRBV24-1|TRBD1|TRBJ2-1|.
CATSDPGQALPNEQFF
TGTGCCACCAGTGACCCGGGACAGGCCCTACCCAATGAGCAGTTCTTC
>15|TRBV6-4|TRBD2|TRBJ2-1|.
CASWGGVVSMNEQFF
TGTGCCAGTTGGGGGGGTGTCGTGTCCATGAATGAGCAGTTCTTC
>12|TRBV7-9|.|TRBJ2-1|.
CASSPGWNEQFF
TGTGCCAGCAGCCCGGGGTGGAATGAGCAGTTCTTC
>18|TRBV4-2|.|TRBJ2-7|.
CASSHSGQGRAGEGEQYF
TGTGCCAGCAGCCACTCTGGACAGGGAAGGGCTGGGGAGGGGGAGCAGTACTTC
>14|TRBV6-1|.|TRBJ1-4|.
CASSEARSNEKLFF
TGTGCCAGCAGTGAGGCAAGGTCTAATGAAAAACTGTTTTTT
>14|TRBV2|.|TRBJ2-7|.
CATFGQPRFYEQYF
TGTGCCACGTTTGGACAGCCGAGGTTCTACGAGCAGTACTTC
>13|TRBV9|.|TRBJ1-2|.
CASSVVDNYGYTF
TGTGCCAGCAGCGTAGTGGATAACTATGGCTACACCTTC
>11|TRBV20-1|.|TRBJ1-4|.
CSVRNNEKLFF
TGCAGTGTTAGGAATAATGAAAAACTGTTTTTT
>14|TRBV19|.|TRBJ1-1|once
CASSPLESAEIAFF
TGTGCCAGTAGCCCCCTTGAATCCGCTGAGATAGCTTTCTTT
>15|TRBV5-1|TRBD1|TRBJ1-6|.
CASSLRQGANSPLHF
TGCGCCAGCAGCTTGCGGCAGGGGGCCAATTCACCCCTCCACTTT
>15|TRBV5-1|TRBD2|TRBJ2-1|.
CASNFLAGDYNEQFF
TGCGCCAGCAATTTTCTAGCGGGGGACTACAATGAGCAGTTCTTC
>15|TRBV6-6|.|TRBJ1-4|once
CASSSTGATNEKLFF
TGTGCCAGCAGTTCTACAGGTGCAACTAATGAAAAACTGTTTTTT
>16|TRBV9|.|TRBJ1-4|.
CASSVASSKTNEKLFF
TGTGCCAGCAGCGTAGCTTCGTCGAAGACTAATGAAAAACTGTTTTTT
>14|TRBV5-1|TRBD2|TRBJ2-1|.
CASQTGGARNEQFF
TGCGCCAGCCAGACCGGGGGGGCCCGCAATGAGCAGTTCTTC
>11|TRBV14|.|TRBJ1-3|.
CASSRWNTIYF
TGTGCCAGCAGCCGGTGGAACACCATATATTTT
>15|TRBV3-1/TRBV3-2|.|TRBJ2-1|.
CASSPAGRQYNEQFF
TGTGCCAGCAGCCCAGCTGGACGCCAGTACAATGAGCAGTTCTTC
>13|TRBV2|TRBD1|TRBJ1-2|.
CASSRGTGSDYTF
TGTGCCAGCAGTAGGGGGACAGGGTCTGACTACACCTTC
>15|TRBV5-1|TRBD1|TRBJ1-2|.
CASSLGQGANYGYTF
TGCGCCAGCAGCTTGGGACAGGGCGCCAACTATGGCTACACCTTC
>15|TRBV6-5|.|TRBJ1-2|.
CASSQRKVTNYGYTF
TGTGCCAGCAGTCAGCGGAAGGTGACAAACTATGGCTACACCTTC
>18|TRBV11-2|.|TRBJ2-5|.
CASSLEYPGTPKGGTQYF
TGTGCCAGCAGCTTAGAGTATCCCGGGACACCAAAAGGGGGGACCCAGTACTTC
>14|TRBV2|.|TRBJ2-3|.
CASGDRKTSDTQYF
TGTGCCAGCGGGGATAGGAAGACCTCCGATACGCAGTATTTT
>16|TRBV5-1|TRBD2|TRBJ2-2|.
CASSPIAGVLTGELFF
TGCGCCAGCAGCCCTATAGCGGGGGTTCTGACCGGGGAGCTGTTTTTT